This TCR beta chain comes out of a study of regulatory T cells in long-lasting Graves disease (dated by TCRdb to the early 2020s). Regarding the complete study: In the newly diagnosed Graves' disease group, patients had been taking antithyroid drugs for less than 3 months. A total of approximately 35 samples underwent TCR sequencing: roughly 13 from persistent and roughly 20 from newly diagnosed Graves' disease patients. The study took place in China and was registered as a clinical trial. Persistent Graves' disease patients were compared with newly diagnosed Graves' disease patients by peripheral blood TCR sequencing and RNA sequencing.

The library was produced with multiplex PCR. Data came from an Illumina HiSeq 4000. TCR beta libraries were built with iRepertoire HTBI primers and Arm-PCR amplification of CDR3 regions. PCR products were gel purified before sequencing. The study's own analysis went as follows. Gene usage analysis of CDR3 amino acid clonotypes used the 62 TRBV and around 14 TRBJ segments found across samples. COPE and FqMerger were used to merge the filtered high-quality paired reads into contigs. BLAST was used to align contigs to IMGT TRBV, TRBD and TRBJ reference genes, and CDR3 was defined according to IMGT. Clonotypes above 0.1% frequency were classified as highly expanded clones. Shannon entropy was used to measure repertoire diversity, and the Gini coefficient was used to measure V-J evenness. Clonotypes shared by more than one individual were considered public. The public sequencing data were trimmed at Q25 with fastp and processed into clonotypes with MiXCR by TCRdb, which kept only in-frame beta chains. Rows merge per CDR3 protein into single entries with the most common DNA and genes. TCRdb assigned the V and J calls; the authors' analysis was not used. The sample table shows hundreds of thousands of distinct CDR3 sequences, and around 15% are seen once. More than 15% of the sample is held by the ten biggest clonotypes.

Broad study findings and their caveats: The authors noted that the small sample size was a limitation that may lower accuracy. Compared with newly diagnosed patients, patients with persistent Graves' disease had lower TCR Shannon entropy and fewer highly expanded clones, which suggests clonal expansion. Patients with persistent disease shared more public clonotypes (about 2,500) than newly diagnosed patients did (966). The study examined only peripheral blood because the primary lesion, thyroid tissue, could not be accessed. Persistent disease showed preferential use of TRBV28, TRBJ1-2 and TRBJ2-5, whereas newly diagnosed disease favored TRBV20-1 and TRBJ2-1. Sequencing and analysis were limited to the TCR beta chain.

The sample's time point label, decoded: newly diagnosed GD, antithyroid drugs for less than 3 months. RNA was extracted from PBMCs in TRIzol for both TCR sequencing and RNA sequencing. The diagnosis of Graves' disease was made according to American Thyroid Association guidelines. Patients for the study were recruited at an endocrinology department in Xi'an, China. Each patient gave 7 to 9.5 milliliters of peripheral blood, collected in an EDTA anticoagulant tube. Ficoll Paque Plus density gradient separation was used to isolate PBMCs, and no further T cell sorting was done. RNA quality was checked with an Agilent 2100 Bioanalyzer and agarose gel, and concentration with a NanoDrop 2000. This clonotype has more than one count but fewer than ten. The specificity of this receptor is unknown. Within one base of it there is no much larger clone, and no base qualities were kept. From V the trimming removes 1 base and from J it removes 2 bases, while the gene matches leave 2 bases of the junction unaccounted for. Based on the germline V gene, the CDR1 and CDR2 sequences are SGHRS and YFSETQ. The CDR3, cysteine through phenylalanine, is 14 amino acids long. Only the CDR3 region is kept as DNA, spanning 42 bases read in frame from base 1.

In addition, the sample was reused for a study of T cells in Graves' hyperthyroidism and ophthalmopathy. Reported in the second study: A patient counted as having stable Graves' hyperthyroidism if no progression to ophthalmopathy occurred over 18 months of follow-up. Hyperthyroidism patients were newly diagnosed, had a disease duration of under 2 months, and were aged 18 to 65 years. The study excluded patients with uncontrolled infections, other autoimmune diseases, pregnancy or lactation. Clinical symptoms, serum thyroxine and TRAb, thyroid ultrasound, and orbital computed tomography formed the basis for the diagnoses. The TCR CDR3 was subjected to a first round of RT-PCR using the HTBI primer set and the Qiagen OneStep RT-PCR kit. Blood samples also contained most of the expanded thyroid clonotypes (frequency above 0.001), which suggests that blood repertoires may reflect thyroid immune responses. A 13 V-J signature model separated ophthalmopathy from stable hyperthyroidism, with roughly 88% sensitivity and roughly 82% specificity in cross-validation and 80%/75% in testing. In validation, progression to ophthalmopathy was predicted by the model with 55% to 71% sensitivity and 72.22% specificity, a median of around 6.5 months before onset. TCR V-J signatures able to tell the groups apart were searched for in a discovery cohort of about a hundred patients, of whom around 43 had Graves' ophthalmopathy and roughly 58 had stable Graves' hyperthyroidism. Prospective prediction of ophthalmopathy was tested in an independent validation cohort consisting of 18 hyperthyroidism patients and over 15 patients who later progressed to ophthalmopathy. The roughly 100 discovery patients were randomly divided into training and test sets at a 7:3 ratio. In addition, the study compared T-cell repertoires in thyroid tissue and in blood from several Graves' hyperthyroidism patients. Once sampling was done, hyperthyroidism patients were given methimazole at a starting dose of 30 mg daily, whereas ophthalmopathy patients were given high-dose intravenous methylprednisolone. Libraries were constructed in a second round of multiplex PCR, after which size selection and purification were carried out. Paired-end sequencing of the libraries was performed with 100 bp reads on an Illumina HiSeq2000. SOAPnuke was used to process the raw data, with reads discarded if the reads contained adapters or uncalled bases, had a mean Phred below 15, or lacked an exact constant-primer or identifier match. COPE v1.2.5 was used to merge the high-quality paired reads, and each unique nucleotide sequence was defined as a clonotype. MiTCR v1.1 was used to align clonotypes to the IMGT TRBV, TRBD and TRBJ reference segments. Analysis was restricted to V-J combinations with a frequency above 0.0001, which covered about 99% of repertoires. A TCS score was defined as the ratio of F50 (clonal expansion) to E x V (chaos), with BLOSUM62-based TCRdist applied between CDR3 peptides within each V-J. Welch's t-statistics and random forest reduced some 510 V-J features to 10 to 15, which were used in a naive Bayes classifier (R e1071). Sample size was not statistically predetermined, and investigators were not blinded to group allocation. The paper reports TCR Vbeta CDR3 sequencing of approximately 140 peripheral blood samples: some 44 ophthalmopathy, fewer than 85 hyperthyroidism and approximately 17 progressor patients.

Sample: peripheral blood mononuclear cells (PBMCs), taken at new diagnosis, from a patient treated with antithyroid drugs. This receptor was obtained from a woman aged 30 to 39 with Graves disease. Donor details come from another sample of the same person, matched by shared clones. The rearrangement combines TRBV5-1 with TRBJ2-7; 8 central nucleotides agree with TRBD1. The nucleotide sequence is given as TGCGCCAGCAGCTTGAGGGGACAGGCCTACGAGCAGTACTTC. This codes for CASSLRGQAYEQYF.